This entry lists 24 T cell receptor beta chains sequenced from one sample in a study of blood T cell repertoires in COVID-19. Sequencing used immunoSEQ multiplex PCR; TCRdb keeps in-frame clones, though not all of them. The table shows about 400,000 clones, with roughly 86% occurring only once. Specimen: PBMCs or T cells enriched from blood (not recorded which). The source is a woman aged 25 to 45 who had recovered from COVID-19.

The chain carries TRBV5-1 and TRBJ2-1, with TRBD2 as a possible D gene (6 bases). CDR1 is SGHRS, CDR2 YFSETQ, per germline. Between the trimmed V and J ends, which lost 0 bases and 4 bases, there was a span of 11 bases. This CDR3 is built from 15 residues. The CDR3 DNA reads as TGCGCCAGCAGCTTGGTTAGCGGTGCTTACAATGAGCAGTTCTTC. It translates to CASSLVSGAYNEQFF.

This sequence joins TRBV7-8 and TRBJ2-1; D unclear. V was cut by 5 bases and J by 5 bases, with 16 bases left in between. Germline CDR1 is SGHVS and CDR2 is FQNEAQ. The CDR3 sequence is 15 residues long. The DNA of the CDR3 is TGTGCCAGCAGCCCCGCCAGTGGAGTCAACAATGAGCAGTTCTTC. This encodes CASSPASGVNNEQFF.

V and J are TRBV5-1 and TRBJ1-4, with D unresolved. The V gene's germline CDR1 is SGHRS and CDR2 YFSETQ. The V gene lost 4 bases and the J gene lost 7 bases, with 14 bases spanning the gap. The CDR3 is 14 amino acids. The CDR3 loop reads CASSPRPEAEKLFF. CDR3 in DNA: TGCGCCAGCAGCCCTCGGCCAGAGGCTGAAAAACTGTTTTTT.

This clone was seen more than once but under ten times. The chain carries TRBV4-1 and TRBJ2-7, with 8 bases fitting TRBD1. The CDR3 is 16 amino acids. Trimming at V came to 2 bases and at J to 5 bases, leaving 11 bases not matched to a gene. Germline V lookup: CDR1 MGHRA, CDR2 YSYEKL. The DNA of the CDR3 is TGCGCCAGCAGCCAAAGTGGAGGACAGGGAAAACACGAGCAGTACTTC. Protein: CASSQSGGQGKHEQYF.

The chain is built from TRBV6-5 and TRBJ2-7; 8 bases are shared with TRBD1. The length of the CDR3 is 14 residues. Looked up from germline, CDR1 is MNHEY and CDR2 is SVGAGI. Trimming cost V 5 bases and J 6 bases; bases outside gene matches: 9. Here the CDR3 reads CASSPWTGLIEQYF. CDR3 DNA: TGTGCCAGCAGTCCGTGGACAGGGCTAATCGAGCAGTACTTC.

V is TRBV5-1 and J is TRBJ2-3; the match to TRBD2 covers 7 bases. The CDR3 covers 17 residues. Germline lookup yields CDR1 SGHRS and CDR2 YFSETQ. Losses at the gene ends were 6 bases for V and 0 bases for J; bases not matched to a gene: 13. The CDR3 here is CASKSSGSFSSTDTQYF. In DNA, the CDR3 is TGCGCCAGCAAAAGTAGCGGGTCCTTTTCTAGCACAGATACGCAGTATTTT.

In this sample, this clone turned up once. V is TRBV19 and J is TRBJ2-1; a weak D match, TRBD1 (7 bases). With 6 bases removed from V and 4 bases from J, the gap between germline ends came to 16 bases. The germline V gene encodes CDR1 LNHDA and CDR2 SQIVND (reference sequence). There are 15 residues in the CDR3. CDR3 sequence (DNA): TGTGCCAGTAGAGCGGGTACACAGGGGTACAATGAGCAGTTCTTC. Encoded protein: CASRAGTQGYNEQFF.

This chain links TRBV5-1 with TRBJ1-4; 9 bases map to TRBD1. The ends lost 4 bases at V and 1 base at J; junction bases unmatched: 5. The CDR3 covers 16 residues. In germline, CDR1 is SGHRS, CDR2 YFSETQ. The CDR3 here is CASSGDRVKTNEKLFF. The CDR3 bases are TGCGCCAGCAGCGGGGACAGGGTGAAAACTAATGAAAAACTGTTTTTT.

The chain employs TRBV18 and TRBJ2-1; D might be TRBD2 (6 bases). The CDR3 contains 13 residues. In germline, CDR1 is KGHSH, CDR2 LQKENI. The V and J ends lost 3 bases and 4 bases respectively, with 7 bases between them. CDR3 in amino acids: CASSPGGYNEQFF. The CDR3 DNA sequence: TGTGCCAGCTCACCGGGAGGTTACAATGAGCAGTTCTTC.

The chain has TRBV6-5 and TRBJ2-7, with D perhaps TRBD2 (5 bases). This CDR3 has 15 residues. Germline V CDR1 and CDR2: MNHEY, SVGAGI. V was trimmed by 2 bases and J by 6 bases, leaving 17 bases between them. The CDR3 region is CASSYLTTSISEQYF. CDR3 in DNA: TGTGCCAGCAGTTACCTGACTACCTCTATATCCGAGCAGTACTTC.

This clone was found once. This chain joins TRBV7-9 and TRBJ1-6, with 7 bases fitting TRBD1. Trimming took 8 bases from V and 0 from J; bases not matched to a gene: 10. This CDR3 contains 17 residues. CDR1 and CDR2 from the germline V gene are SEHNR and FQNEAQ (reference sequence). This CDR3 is CASQKGDRPSYNSPLHF. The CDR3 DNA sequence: TGTGCCAGCCAAAAAGGGGACAGACCCTCCTATAATTCACCCCTCCACTTT.

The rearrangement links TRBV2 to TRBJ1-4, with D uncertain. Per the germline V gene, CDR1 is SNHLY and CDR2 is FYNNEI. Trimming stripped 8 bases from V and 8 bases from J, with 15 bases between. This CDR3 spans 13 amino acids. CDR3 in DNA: TGTGCCAGCCATGGAAGGGAGGAGGAAAAACTGTTTTTT. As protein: CASHGREEEKLFF.

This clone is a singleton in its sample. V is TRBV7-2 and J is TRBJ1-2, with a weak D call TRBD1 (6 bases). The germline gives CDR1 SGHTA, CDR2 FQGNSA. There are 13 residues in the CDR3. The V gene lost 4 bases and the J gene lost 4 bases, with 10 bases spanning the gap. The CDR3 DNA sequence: TGTGCCAGCAGCTCGACAGGAGCCTATGGCTACACCTTC. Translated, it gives CASSSTGAYGYTF. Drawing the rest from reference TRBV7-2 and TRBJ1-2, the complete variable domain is GAGVSQSPSNKVTEKGKDVELRCDPISGHTALYWYRQSLGQGLEFLIYFQGNSAPDKSGLPSDRFSAERTGGSVSTLTIQRTQQEDSAVYLCASSSTGAYGYTFGSGTRLTVV.

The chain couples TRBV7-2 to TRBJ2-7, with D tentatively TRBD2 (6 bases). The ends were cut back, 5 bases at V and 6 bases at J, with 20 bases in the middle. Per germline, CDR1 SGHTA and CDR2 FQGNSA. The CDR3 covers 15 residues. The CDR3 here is CASSPRDGTSGEQYF. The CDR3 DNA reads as TGTGCCAGCAGCCCGCGGGACGGCACTTCGGGCGAGCAGTACTTC.

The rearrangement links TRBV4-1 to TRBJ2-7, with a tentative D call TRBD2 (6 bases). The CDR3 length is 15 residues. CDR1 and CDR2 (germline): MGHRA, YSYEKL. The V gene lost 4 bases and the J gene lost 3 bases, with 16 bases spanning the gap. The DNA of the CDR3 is TGCGCCAGCAGCCCCGGGGGTTCTTGGCTCTACGAGCAGTACTTC. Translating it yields CASSPGGSWLYEQYF.

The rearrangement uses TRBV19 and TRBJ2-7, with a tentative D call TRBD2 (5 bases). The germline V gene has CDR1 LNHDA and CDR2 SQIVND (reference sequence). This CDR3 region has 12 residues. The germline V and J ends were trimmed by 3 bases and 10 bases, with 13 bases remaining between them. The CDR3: CASSILGKEQYF. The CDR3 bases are TGTGCCAGTAGTATCCTCGGGAAGGAACAGTACTTC.

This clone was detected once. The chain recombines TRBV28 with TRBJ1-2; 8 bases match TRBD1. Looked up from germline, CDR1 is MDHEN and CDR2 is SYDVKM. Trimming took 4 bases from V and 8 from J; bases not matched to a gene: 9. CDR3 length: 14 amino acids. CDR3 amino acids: CASSSQGQGTGYTF. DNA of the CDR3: TGTGCCAGCAGTTCCCAAGGACAGGGAACCGGCTACACCTTC.

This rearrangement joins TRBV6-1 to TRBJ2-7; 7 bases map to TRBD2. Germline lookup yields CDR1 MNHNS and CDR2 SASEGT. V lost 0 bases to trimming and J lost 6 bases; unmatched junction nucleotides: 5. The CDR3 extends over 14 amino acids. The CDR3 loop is CASSEAPRGSEQYF. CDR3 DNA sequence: TGTGCCAGCAGTGAAGCACCGCGGGGGAGCGAGCAGTACTTC.

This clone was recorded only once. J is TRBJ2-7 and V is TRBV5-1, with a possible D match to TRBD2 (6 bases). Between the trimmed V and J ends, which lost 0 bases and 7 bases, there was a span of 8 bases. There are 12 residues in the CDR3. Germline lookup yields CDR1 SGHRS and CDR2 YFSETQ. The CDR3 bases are TGCGCCAGCAGCTTGGGGAGGGAAGAGCAGTACTTC. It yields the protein CASSLGREEQYF. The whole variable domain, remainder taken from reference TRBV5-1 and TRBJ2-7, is KAGVTQTPRYLIKTRGQQVTLSCSPISGHRSVSWYQQTPGQGLQFLFEYFSETQRNKGNFPGRFSGRQFSNSRSEMNVSTLELGDSALYLCASSLGREEQYFGPGTRLTVT.

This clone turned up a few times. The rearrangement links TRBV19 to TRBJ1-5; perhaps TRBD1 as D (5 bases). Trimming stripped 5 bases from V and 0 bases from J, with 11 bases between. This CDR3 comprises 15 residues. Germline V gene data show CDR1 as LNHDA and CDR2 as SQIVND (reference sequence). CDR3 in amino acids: CASSETTVSNQPQHF. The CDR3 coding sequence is TGTGCCAGTAGTGAGACGACAGTTAGCAATCAGCCCCAGCATTTT.

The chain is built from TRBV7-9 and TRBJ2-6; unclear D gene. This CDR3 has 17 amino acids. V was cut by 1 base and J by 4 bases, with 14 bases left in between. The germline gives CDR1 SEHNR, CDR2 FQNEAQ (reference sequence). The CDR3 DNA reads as TGTGCCAGCAGCTTAGTATCATCTGGCTCGGGGGCCAACGTCCTGACTTTC. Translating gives CASSLVSSGSGANVLTF.

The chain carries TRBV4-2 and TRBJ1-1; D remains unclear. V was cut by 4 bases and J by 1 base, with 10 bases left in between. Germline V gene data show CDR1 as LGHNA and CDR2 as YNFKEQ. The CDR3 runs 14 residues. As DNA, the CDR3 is TGTGCCAGCAGCCCCGGGGATCGGAACACTGAAGCTTTCTTT. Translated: CASSPGDRNTEAFF.

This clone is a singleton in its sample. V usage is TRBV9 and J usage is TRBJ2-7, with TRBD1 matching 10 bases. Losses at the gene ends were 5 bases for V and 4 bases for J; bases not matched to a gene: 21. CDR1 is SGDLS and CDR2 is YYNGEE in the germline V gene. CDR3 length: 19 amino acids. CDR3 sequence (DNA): TGTGCCAGCAGAGAGCGGGACAGGGGACCTGGGTTGGGAAAGTACGAGCAGTACTTC. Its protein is CASRERDRGPGLGKYEQYF. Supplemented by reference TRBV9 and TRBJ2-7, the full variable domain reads DSGVTQTPKHLITATGQRVTLRCSPRSGDLSVYWYQQSLDQGLQFLIQYYNGEERAKGNILERFSAQQFPDLHSELNLSSLELGDSALYFCASRERDRGPGLGKYEQYFGPGTRLTVT.

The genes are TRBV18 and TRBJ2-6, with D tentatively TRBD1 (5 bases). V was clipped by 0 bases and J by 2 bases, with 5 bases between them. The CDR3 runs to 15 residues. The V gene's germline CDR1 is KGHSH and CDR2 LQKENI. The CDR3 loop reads CASSPPRAGANVLTF. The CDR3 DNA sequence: TGTGCCAGCTCACCACCCAGGGCTGGGGCCAACGTCCTGACTTTC.